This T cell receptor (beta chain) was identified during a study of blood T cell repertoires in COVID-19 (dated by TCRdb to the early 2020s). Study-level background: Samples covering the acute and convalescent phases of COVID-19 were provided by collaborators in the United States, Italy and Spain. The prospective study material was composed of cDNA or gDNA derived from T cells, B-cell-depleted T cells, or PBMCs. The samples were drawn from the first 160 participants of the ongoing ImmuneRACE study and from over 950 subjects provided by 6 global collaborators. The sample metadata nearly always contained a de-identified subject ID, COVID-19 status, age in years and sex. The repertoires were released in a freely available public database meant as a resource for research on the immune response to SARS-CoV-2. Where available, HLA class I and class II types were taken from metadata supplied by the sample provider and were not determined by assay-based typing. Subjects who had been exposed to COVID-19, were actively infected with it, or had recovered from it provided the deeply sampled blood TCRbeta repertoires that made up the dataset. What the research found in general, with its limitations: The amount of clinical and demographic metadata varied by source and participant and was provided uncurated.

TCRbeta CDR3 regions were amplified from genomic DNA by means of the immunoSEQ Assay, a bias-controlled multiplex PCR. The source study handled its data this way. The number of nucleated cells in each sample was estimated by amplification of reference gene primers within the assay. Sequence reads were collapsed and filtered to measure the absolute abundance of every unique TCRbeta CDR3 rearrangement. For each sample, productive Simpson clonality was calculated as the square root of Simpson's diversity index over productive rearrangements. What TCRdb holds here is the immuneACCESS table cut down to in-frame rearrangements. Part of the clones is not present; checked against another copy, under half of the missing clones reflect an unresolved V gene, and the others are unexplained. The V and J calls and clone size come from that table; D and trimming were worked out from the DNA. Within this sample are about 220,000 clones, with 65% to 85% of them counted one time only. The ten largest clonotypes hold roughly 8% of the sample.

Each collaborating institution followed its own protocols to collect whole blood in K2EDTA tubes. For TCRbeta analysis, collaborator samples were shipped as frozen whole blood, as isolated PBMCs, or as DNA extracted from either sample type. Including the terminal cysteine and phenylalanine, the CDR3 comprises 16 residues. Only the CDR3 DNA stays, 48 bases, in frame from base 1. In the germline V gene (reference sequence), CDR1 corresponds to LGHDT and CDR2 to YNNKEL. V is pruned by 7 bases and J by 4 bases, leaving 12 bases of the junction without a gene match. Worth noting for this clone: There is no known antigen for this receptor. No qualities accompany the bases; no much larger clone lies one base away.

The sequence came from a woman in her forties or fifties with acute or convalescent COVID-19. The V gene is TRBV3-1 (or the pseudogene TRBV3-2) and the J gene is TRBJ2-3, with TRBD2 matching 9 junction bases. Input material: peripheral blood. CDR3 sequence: CASTRVSGSGADTQYF. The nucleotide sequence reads TGTGCCAGCACCCGGGTTAGCGGGAGTGGGGCAGATACGCAGTATTTT.